This record looks at one T cell receptor (beta chain) sequence and its context. What it recognizes is unknown. This may be a read error: a much more frequent sequence differs by one nucleotide. These data originate in a study of CD8 T cells in ankylosing spondylitis. Study-wide results and caveats: Clones linked to disease were reported to show significant enrichment in matched ankylosing spondylitis synovial fluid. What appeared characteristic of ankylosing spondylitis blood was a TCR beta motif of under 10 highly homologous variants. Reports of some motif variants in reactive arthritis synovial fluid and blood predate this one.

Generation of TCR beta libraries employed quantitative 5'-RACE incorporating molecular barcodes. TCRdb reprocessed the 5' RACE reads via MiXCR and lists one record per CDR3 protein. The sample lists roughly 250,000 distinct CDR3 sequences, under 12% occurring once. The V end was cut by 5 bases, the J end by 6 bases, with 14 bases between. CDR3 size: 13 residues. Germline values: CDR1 DFQATT, CDR2 SNEGSKA (reference sequence). The chain employs TRBV20-1 and TRBJ1-5; D remains ambiguous. This receptor was identified in a male donor with ankylosing spondylitis or in good health (not recorded which). Sequenced input: blood, either unsorted or a sorted T cell fraction (not recorded which). This CDR3 is CSAWRQQGQPQHF. CDR3 DNA sequence: TGCAGTGCTTGGAGGCAGCAAGGTCAGCCCCAGCATTTT.